The sequence of this T cell receptor beta chain was determined in a study of PD-L1 blockade in urothelial cancer. Data came from immunoSEQ multiplex PCR; TCRdb stores just in-frame clones and leaves some out. Of roughly 25,000 clones in the sample, 84% are singletons; the top ten hold 8% to 10%. The V segment lost 8 bases and the J segment 5 bases; nucleotides outside the gene matches: 11. The CDR3 sequence is 13 residues long. CDR1 and CDR2 from the germline V gene are GTSNPN and SVGIG (reference sequence). The specimen was PBMCs, collected around atezolizumab (anti-PD-L1) treatment. The receptor's source is a man in his sixties or seventies with urothelial cancer. The chain links TRBV30 to TRBJ1-2, with 7 nucleotides matching TRBD1. CDR3 residues: CARGRDRPYGYTF. The CDR3 DNA follows: TGTGCCCGAGGGCGGGACAGACCTTATGGCTACACCTTC.